What follows are 28 T cell receptor beta chains derived from one specimen sequenced in a study of cytomegalovirus exposure and HLA in healthy donors. TCRdb's table, derived via immunoSEQ multiplex PCR, lists solely in-frame clones and lacks some. The sample includes 100,000 or so clones, roughly 87% of them seen just once. Sequenced input: PBMCs. The source of these receptors is a man aged 18-30 years in good health and CMV-seropositive.

The gene calls are TRBV27 and TRBJ1-6; D may be TRBD1 (6 bases). Germline V gene sequence: CDR1 MNHEY, CDR2 SMNVEV (reference sequence). V gave up 7 bases and J gave up 1 base, with 17 bases separating them. This CDR3 spans 17 amino acids. CDR3 sequence: CASKPQGLGSYNSPLHF. For the CDR3, the DNA is TGTGCCAGCAAGCCCCAGGGGCTCGGGTCCTATAATTCACCCCTCCACTTT.

The chain carries TRBV5-1 and TRBJ1-1; perhaps TRBD1 as D (6 bases). The CDR3 is made up of 16 amino acids. Germline CDR1 is SGHRS and CDR2 is YFSETQ. The ends were cut back, 1 base at V and 0 bases at J, with 13 bases in the middle. The CDR3, as DNA: TGCGCCAGCAGCTTGAAGCGGGGGCGGCTGAACACTGAAGCTTTCTTT. Protein sequence: CASSLKRGRLNTEAFF.

The gene calls are TRBV7-2 and TRBJ2-7, with D perhaps matching TRBD2 (6 bases). The length of the CDR3 is 15 residues. Germline assignment: CDR1 SGHTA and CDR2 FQGNSA. Trimming cost V 2 bases and J 2 bases, with 13 bases left between them. The DNA of the CDR3 is TGTGCCAGCAGCTTACCGGGGCGGGGCGCCTACGAGCAGTACTTC. It specifies CASSLPGRGAYEQYF.

CDR3 residues: CASSPTSGGVDTQYF. CDR3 coding DNA: TGCGCCAGCAGCCCCACTAGCGGGGGGGTAGATACGCAGTATTTT. This rearrangement joins TRBV4-3 to TRBJ2-3, with 13 bases identical to TRBD2. Germline lookup yields CDR1 LGHNA and CDR2 YSLEER. CDR3 size: 15 residues. V shed 4 bases, J shed 5 bases, and the junction held 3 bases outside the gene matches.

The rearrangement links TRBV5-5 to TRBJ2-3, with 7 bases identical to TRBD1. V shed 4 bases and J 1 base; nucleotides not matched to a gene: 9. The germline CDR1 and CDR2 sequences are SGHKS and YYEKEE (reference sequence). This CDR3 is built from 16 residues. The CDR3 here is CASSIHRGQRTDTQYF. In nucleotides, the CDR3 is TGTGCCAGCAGCATCCATAGGGGACAGCGCACAGATACGCAGTATTTT.

This clone has just one count. V and J are TRBV15 and TRBJ2-3; 12 bases align to TRBD2. Trimming took 1 base from V and 4 from J; bases not matched to a gene: 6. CDR3 length equals 17 residues. The germline V gene encodes CDR1 LNHNV and CDR2 YYDKDF (reference sequence). CDR3 region: CATSRGGLAGTADTQYF. CDR3 sequence (DNA): TGTGCCACCAGCAGAGGTGGACTAGCGGGGACTGCAGATACGCAGTATTTT.

The J gene is TRBJ2-7, the V gene TRBV4-1; TRBD1 aligns across 7 bases. The CDR3 covers 15 residues. Germline loops: CDR1 MGHRA, CDR2 YSYEKL. V lost 1 base to trimming and J lost 3 bases; unmatched junction nucleotides: 6. The CDR3 DNA follows: TGCGCCAGCAGCCAAGGCTGGGGACAGAGCTACGAGCAGTACTTC. As protein: CASSQGWGQSYEQYF.

The rearrangement links TRBV9 to TRBJ2-2; TRBD2 matches 8 bases. J lost 7 bases, V lost 0 bases, and 8 bases had no gene match. The CDR3 runs 16 residues. Per the germline V gene, CDR1 is SGDLS and CDR2 is YYNGEE. CDR3 DNA sequence: TGTGCCAGCAGCGTAGCGGACGGGGGGGAAGGCGGGGAGCTGTTTTTT. Protein sequence: CASSVADGGEGGELFF.

This clone was observed a handful of times. The chain joins TRBV2 to TRBJ2-4; 9 bases align to TRBD2. The germline gives CDR1 SNHLY, CDR2 FYNNEI. The CDR3 loop spans 14 amino acids. The junction had 5 bases not matched to a gene; V was cut back by 7 bases and J by 4 bases. This CDR3 is CASKGGRVKNIQYF. DNA for the CDR3: TGTGCCAGCAAAGGCGGGAGGGTAAAAAACATTCAGTACTTC.

This sequence joins TRBV7-2 and TRBJ2-7, with 10 nucleotides matching TRBD1. The CDR3 loop spans 14 amino acids. Germline CDR1 and CDR2: SGHTA and FQGNSA. After removal of 5 bases from V and 3 bases from J, the junction contained 4 bases not matched to a gene. The CDR3 region is CASSPGDRGYEQYF. As DNA, the CDR3 is TGTGCCAGCAGCCCCGGGGACAGGGGCTACGAGCAGTACTTC. The complete variable domain, with remaining parts taken from reference TRBV7-2 and TRBJ2-7, reads GAGVSQSPSNKVTEKGKDVELRCDPISGHTALYWYRQSLGQGLEFLIYFQGNSAPDKSGLPSDRFSAERTGGSVSTLTIQRTQQEDSAVYLCASSPGDRGYEQYFGPGTRLTVT.

The chain employs TRBV14 and TRBJ2-7, with 8 bases lining up with TRBD1. This CDR3 contains 13 residues. CDR1 is SGHDN, CDR2 FVKESK, per germline. Unmatched junction bases numbered 9, after V lost 11 bases and J lost 3 bases. The CDR3 nucleotides read TGTGCCTGCTTGGGACAGGACTTCTACGAGCAGTACTTC. This encodes CACLGQDFYEQYF.

The chain is built from TRBV7-9 and TRBJ2-4, with 12 bases matching TRBD2. Germline lookup yields CDR1 SEHNR and CDR2 FQNEAQ (reference sequence). V lost 4 bases to trimming and J lost 12 bases; unmatched junction nucleotides: 13. The CDR3 runs to 16 residues. CDR3 nucleotides: TGTGCCAGCAGCTATACCGGACTAGCGGGAACACAGCATCAGTACTTC. Its translation: CASSYTGLAGTQHQYF.

Here the CDR3 reads CASSFGQGPTDTQYF. The CDR3 DNA is TGCGCCAGCAGCTTCGGGCAGGGCCCCACAGATACGCAGTATTTT. This sequence joins TRBV5-1 and TRBJ2-3; tentatively, D is TRBD1 (5 bases). Germline V gene lookup returns CDR1 SGHRS and CDR2 YFSETQ. The germline V and J ends were trimmed by 2 bases and 2 bases, with 12 bases remaining between them. The CDR3 extends over 15 amino acids.

A few counts support this clone. The V call is TRBV7-3, the J call TRBJ2-1; no clear D gene. Trimming took off 1 base at V and 4 bases at J, with 11 bases between the two ends. CDR1 is SGHTA, CDR2 FQGTGA, per germline. The CDR3 is made up of 15 amino acids. CDR3 in DNA: TGTGCCAGCAGCTTAATAGACTCCTTATACAATGAGCAGTTCTTC. It encodes CASSLIDSLYNEQFF.

V gene TRBV2 combines with J gene TRBJ2-3; TRBD1 matches 9 bases. Germline V gene data show CDR1 as SNHLY and CDR2 as FYNNEI. Germline trimming cut 5 bases from V and 2 bases from J; bases unmatched to any gene: 8. The CDR3 is 16 amino acids. The CDR3 protein is CASSRYRGPSTDTQYF. The CDR3 DNA sequence: TGTGCCAGCAGTCGCTACAGGGGGCCCTCCACAGATACGCAGTATTTT.

This clone appeared a single time. The V and J genes are TRBV5-1 and TRBJ2-3; 8 bases match TRBD2. The CDR3 is 16 residues long. Germline CDR1 reads SGHRS; CDR2 reads YFSETQ. J was trimmed by 4 bases and V by 0 bases; bases with no gene match: 7. CDR3 protein: CASSLEYRGGADTQYF. The CDR3 DNA reads TGCGCCAGCAGCTTGGAGTATCGGGGGGGGGCAGATACGCAGTATTTT. The full variable domain, its missing parts supplied by reference TRBV5-1 and TRBJ2-3, is KAGVTQTPRYLIKTRGQQVTLSCSPISGHRSVSWYQQTPGQGLQFLFEYFSETQRNKGNFPGRFSGRQFSNSRSEMNVSTLELGDSALYLCASSLEYRGGADTQYFGPGTRLTVL.

The V and J genes are TRBV9 and TRBJ2-4; 8 nucleotides align to TRBD2. Trimming took 4 bases from V and 8 from J; bases not matched to a gene: 14. Germline loops: CDR1 SGDLS, CDR2 YYNGEE. CDR3 length: 16 amino acids. The CDR3 DNA reads as TGTGCCAGCAGCAATAGCGGGACGAGAGGACTAGACATTCAGTACTTC. Translated: CASSNSGTRGLDIQYF.

This chain connects TRBV7-2 to TRBJ2-2, with D possibly matching TRBD1 (6 bases). The CDR3 consists of 15 residues. In germline, CDR1 is SGHTA, CDR2 FQGNSA. Trimming cost V 0 bases and J 4 bases, with 9 bases left between them. CDR3 DNA sequence: TGTGCCAGCAGCTTAGCCACAGGGAGCACCGGGGAGCTGTTTTTT. This translates into CASSLATGSTGELFF.

This clone was seen a few times. J is TRBJ1-1 and V is TRBV19; D is unclear. The CDR3 contains 14 residues. The germline gives CDR1 LNHDA, CDR2 SQIVND (reference sequence). The germline V and J ends were trimmed by 3 bases and 4 bases, with 12 bases remaining between them. The CDR3 is CASSMRGLITEAFF. The DNA of the CDR3 is TGTGCCAGTAGTATGCGGGGATTGATCACTGAAGCTTTCTTT. Based on the CDR3 plus reference TRBV19 and TRBJ1-1, the full variable domain is DGGITQSPKYLFRKEGQNVTLSCEQNLNHDAMYWYRQDPGQGLRLIYYSQIVNDFQKGDIAEGYSVSREKKESFPLTVTSAQKNPTAFYLCASSMRGLITEAFFGQGTRLTVV.

V usage is TRBV7-6 and J usage is TRBJ2-1, with 8 positions matching TRBD2. CDR1 and CDR2 (germline): SGHVS, FNYEAQ. There are 15 residues in the CDR3. After removal of 2 bases from V and 7 bases from J, the junction contained 7 bases not matched to a gene. The CDR3 spells CASSLSGGLGNEQFF. The CDR3 region has the DNA TGTGCCAGCAGCTTATCGGGGGGGCTGGGGAATGAGCAGTTCTTC. The variable domain in full, with the rest retrieved from reference TRBV7-6 and TRBJ2-1, is GAGVSQSPRYKVTKRGQDVALRCDPISGHVSLYWYRQALGQGPEFLTYFNYEAQQDKSGLPNDRFSAERPEGSISTLTIQRTEQRDSAMYRCASSLSGGLGNEQFFGPGTRLTVL.

V is TRBV2 and J is TRBJ1-2, with a tentative D call TRBD1 (6 bases). Trimming took 7 bases from V and 6 from J, leaving 15 bases between them. The CDR3 is 13 amino acids. Germline assignment: CDR1 SNHLY and CDR2 FYNNEI. This chain's CDR3 is CASTRGAGNGYTF. The DNA for the CDR3 is TGTGCCAGCACACGGGGGGCTGGCAATGGCTACACCTTC.

The V and J genes are TRBV7-2 and TRBJ2-1, with D maybe TRBD2 (6 bases). In germline, CDR1 is SGHTA, CDR2 FQGNSA. Trimming removed 5 bases from V and 5 bases from J, with 10 bases in between. The CDR3 has 13 residues. For the CDR3, the DNA is TGTGCCAGCAGCAAGGACTATAACAATGAGCAGTTCTTC. Translation: CASSKDYNNEQFF. Full variable domain (rest looked up from reference TRBV7-2 and TRBJ2-1): GAGVSQSPSNKVTEKGKDVELRCDPISGHTALYWYRQSLGQGLEFLIYFQGNSAPDKSGLPSDRFSAERTGGSVSTLTIQRTQQEDSAVYLCASSKDYNNEQFFGPGTRLTVL.

This clone was detected only a few times. The chain couples TRBV5-1 to TRBJ2-3; D gene unclear. V dropped 0 bases and J dropped 4 bases, with 9 bases sitting between them. Germline V gives CDR1 SGHRS, CDR2 YFSETQ. CDR3 length: 14 residues. DNA of the CDR3: TGCGCCAGCAGCTTGGACTCGTACTCAGATACGCAGTATTTT. Residues: CASSLDSYSDTQYF.

This clone was recorded at least ten times. The chain is built from TRBV19 and TRBJ2-7; tentative D call: TRBD1 (5 bases). V was pared by 1 base and J by 6 bases, with 10 bases between. Germline loops: CDR1 LNHDA, CDR2 SQIVND (reference sequence). The CDR3 is 13 residues long. CDR3 in DNA: TGTGCCAGTAGTATAGGTATAGGGGCCGAGCAGTACTTC. This translates into CASSIGIGAEQYF.

The genes are TRBV18 and TRBJ2-1; TRBD2 aligns across 11 bases. The length of the CDR3 is 15 residues. The V and J ends lost 6 bases and 4 bases, in that order; junction bases with no gene match: 5. CDR1 KGHSH and CDR2 LQKENI come from the germline V gene. The CDR3 sequence: CASSYTSGGYNEQFF. CDR3 coding DNA: TGTGCCAGCTCGTACACTAGCGGGGGTTACAATGAGCAGTTCTTC.

The chain couples TRBV28 to TRBJ1-1; the match to TRBD1 covers 9 bases. Germline CDR1 reads MDHEN; CDR2 reads SYDVKM. After removal of 5 bases from V and 4 bases from J, the junction contained 8 bases not matched to a gene. The CDR3 is 15 residues long. For the CDR3, the DNA is TGTGCCAGCAGTGCAGCCGGGACAGGGCGCACTGAAGCTTTCTTT. Translated, it gives CASSAAGTGRTEAFF.

This rearrangement joins TRBV5-6 to TRBJ2-3, with 7 bases aligning to TRBD2. The CDR3 extends over 15 amino acids. CDR1 is SGHDT, CDR2 YYEEEE, per germline. V was pared by 2 bases and J by 5 bases, with 8 bases of the junction left unmatched. DNA for the CDR3: TGTGCCAGCAGCTTAATAGCGGGTGGAGGAGATACGCAGTATTTT. Protein product: CASSLIAGGGDTQYF. The entire variable domain, with the rest obtained from reference TRBV5-6 and TRBJ2-3, is as follows: DAGVTQSPTHLIKTRGQQVTLRCSPKSGHDTVSWYQQALGQGPQFIFQYYEEEERQRGNFPDRFSGHQFPNYSSELNVNALLLGDSALYLCASSLIAGGGDTQYFGPGTRLTVL.

The chain is built from TRBV7-3 and TRBJ2-1, with TRBD2 identical over 7 bases. The CDR3 extends over 14 amino acids. Germline trimming cut 5 bases from V and 5 bases from J; bases unmatched to any gene: 6. Germline V CDR1 and CDR2: SGHTA, FQGTGA. The CDR3 DNA sequence: TGTGCCAGCAGCCCGGGGACTACCCACAATGAGCAGTTCTTC. It translates to CASSPGTTHNEQFF.